The 23 T cell receptor beta chains below were found in one sample sequenced in a study of Ad26.COV2.S vaccination and SARS-CoV-2 variants (dated by TCRdb to about 2021). Receptor libraries were prepared by the immunoSEQ multiplex PCR assay. Entries here come from immuneACCESS through TCRdb and include only in-frame sequences with V and J called. Some clones fail to appear in such tables; in the studies checked, an unresolved V gene covers under half of the shortfall, and the cause of the remainder is unknown. This sample holds about 400,000 clones; approximately 90% were observed only once. The top ten clonotypes cover less than 4% of the sample. Explained via the paper, the treatment or condition label denotes: some 20 received Ad26.COV2.S at low or high dose, single or two shots; roughly five received placebo; per-sample allocation not given. Repertoires of vaccine and placebo recipients were sequenced from samples collected on day 63 after the first injection.

The starting material was peripheral blood, obtained in a trial of Ad26.COV2.S vaccine versus placebo. These receptors all stem from a person aged 18 to 65 who received the Ad26.COV2.S COVID-19 vaccine or a placebo.

This chain links TRBV6-5 with TRBJ2-7; 11 bases align to TRBD1. The V and J ends lost 8 bases and 4 bases, in that order; junction bases with no gene match: 7. Germline-derived CDR1 and CDR2 are MNHEY and SVGAGI. The length of the CDR3 is 14 residues. DNA of the CDR3: TGTGCCAGCGCTCGGGACAGGGGGGAGTACGAGCAGTACTTC. This translates into CASARDRGEYEQYF.

This chain joins TRBV7-9 and TRBJ1-4, with D perhaps TRBD1 (6 bases). The ends were cut back, 4 bases at V and 0 bases at J, with 15 bases in the middle. The CDR3 loop spans 17 amino acids. The germline V gene has CDR1 SEHNR and CDR2 FQNEAQ (reference sequence). CDR3 protein: CASSWTANYATNEKLFF. The CDR3 coding sequence is TGTGCCAGCAGCTGGACAGCCAACTACGCAACTAATGAAAAACTGTTTTTT.

The chain couples TRBV4-1 to TRBJ2-7; D is tentatively TRBD1 or TRBD2 (7 bases each). Trimming cost V 6 bases and J 5 bases, with 17 bases left between them. Germline V lookup: CDR1 MGHRA, CDR2 YSYEKL. This CDR3 region has 14 residues. The DNA of the CDR3 is TGCGCCAGCAGTAGTTGGGACAGCGGGGACGAGCAGTACTTC. This gives the protein CASSSWDSGDEQYF.

The J gene is TRBJ2-7, the V gene TRBV7-9; D remains unclear. Germline CDR1 and CDR2: SEHNR and FQNEAQ (reference sequence). The CDR3 covers 12 residues. V gave up 4 bases and J gave up 6 bases, with 10 bases separating them. The CDR3 here is CASSSGPLEQYF. The CDR3, as DNA: TGTGCCAGCAGCTCCGGACCGCTCGAGCAGTACTTC.

The chain has TRBV30 and TRBJ1-1; the D gene is possibly TRBD1 (6 bases). Trimming removed 0 bases at V and 3 bases at J, with 11 bases between. Looked up from germline, CDR1 is GTSNPN and CDR2 is SVGIG (reference sequence). The length of the CDR3 is 14 residues. As DNA, the CDR3 is TGTGCCTGGAGTGTACAGGGAGGGCACACTGAAGCTTTCTTT. Residues: CAWSVQGGHTEAFF.

The chain has TRBV7-9 and TRBJ1-4, with TRBD1 identical over 7 bases. This CDR3 is 16 amino acids long. V lost 3 bases and J lost 9; bases outside the gene matches: 13. CDR1 is SEHNR, CDR2 FQNEAQ, per germline (reference sequence). CDR3 region: CASSLGEGAQAQKLFF. The DNA of the CDR3 is TGTGCCAGCAGCTTGGGCGAGGGGGCCCAGGCTCAAAAACTGTTTTTT.

V is TRBV5-1 and J is TRBJ1-5, with TRBD1 matching over 9 bases. The CDR3 runs 15 residues. V lost 2 bases and J lost 2; bases outside the gene matches: 2. CDR1 SGHRS and CDR2 YFSETQ come from the germline V gene. The CDR3 DNA follows: TGCGCCAGCAGCTTAACAGGGGGCGGCAATCAGCCCCAGCATTTT. Protein sequence: CASSLTGGGNQPQHF.

The chain is built from TRBV5-1 and TRBJ2-7, with D uncertain. Per the germline V gene, CDR1 is SGHRS and CDR2 is YFSETQ. The V and J ends lost 0 bases and 0 bases respectively, with 7 bases between them. The CDR3 length is 14 residues. The CDR3 protein is CASSLVGPSYEQYF. The CDR3 DNA follows: TGCGCCAGCAGCTTGGTGGGCCCCTCCTACGAGCAGTACTTC.

The chain joins TRBV6-1 to TRBJ1-2, with D uncertain. Germline-derived CDR1 and CDR2 are MNHNS and SASEGT. This CDR3 is built from 13 residues. The ends were cut back, 2 bases at V and 1 base at J, with 5 bases in the middle. The CDR3 nucleotides are TGTGCCAGCAGTGAACAGGTTAACTATGGCTACACCTTC. Translation: CASSEQVNYGYTF.

The J gene is TRBJ1-2, the V gene TRBV9; a possible D gene is TRBD1 (6 bases). Trimming took off 4 bases at V and 4 bases at J, with 26 bases between the two ends. Germline CDR1 SGDLS, CDR2 YYNGEE. The CDR3 has 18 residues. The CDR3 sequence is CASSNTGARGSSPYGYTF. CDR3 coding DNA: TGTGCCAGCAGCAACACGGGGGCCCGGGGGTCGAGCCCCTATGGCTACACCTTC.

This chain connects TRBV10-3 to TRBJ2-1, with D possibly being TRBD1 or TRBD2 (6 bases each). V lost 5 bases and J 5 bases, leaving 16 bases between the germline ends. Germline CDR1 ENHRY, CDR2 SYGVKD. The CDR3 loop spans 15 amino acids. The CDR3 loop reads CAISPRGEGDNEQFF. The CDR3 coding sequence is TGTGCCATCAGTCCTAGGGGGGAAGGGGACAATGAGCAGTTCTTC.

The gene calls are TRBV7-9 and TRBJ2-1; a possible D gene is TRBD1 (5 bases). The germline V gene has CDR1 SEHNR and CDR2 FQNEAQ (reference sequence). V gave up 5 bases and J gave up 2 bases, with 13 bases separating them. The CDR3 has 15 amino acids. CDR3 in amino acids: CASSKSGQTYNEQFF. CDR3 in DNA: TGTGCCAGCAGCAAGTCAGGGCAAACCTACAATGAGCAGTTCTTC.

The rearrangement links TRBV30 to TRBJ1-5; D uncertain. The germline gives CDR1 GTSNPN, CDR2 SVGIG (reference sequence). The CDR3 is 15 residues long. The V gene lost 2 bases and the J gene lost 2 bases, with 13 bases spanning the gap. The CDR3 loop reads CAWSFQLAGNQPQHF. The CDR3 DNA is TGTGCCTGGAGTTTTCAGCTGGCAGGCAATCAGCCCCAGCATTTT.

The chain carries TRBV11-2 and TRBJ2-2; D not resolved. The CDR3 consists of 16 residues. Germline V gene sequence: CDR1 SGHAT, CDR2 FQNNGV. V was pared by 1 base and J by 3 bases, with 12 bases between. This CDR3 reads CASSLGVAIYTGELFF. The CDR3 DNA sequence: TGTGCCAGCAGCTTAGGGGTAGCCATTTACACCGGGGAGCTGTTTTTT.

This clone was detected only once. V and J are TRBV19 and TRBJ2-7, with D perhaps TRBD1 or TRBD2 (6 bases each). Germline loops: CDR1 LNHDA, CDR2 SQIVND (reference sequence). The germline V and J ends were trimmed by 6 bases and 1 base, with 13 bases remaining between them. The CDR3 runs to 14 residues. The CDR3 region has the DNA TGTGCCAGTAGCAGCCAAGGGGGGTCCTACGAGCAGTACTTC. Its protein is CASSSQGGSYEQYF.

The chain has TRBV21-1 and TRBJ2-1; the D call in the table, TRBD1, was not verified against the DNA. TRBV21-1 is a recognized pseudogene. CDR3 size: 20 residues. The CDR3 nucleotides read TGTGCCAGCAGCAAAGAGGGGTCGGGTTCGAACAGGGGGACTATCAATGAGCAGTTCTTC. Translation gives CASSKEGSGSNRGTINEQFF.

Remarks on this clone: Other DNA sequences from this sample encode an identical CDR3 as well. This chain joins TRBV28 and TRBJ2-6; D remains unclear. Germline V gene data show CDR1 as MDHEN and CDR2 as SYDVKM. The CDR3 consists of 12 residues. Between the trimmed V and J ends, which lost 9 bases and 0 bases, there was a span of 3 bases. The CDR3 DNA reads as TGTGCCAGTAACTCTGGGGCCAACGTCCTGACTTTC. Translated: CASNSGANVLTF.

This chain joins TRBV9 and TRBJ2-7; TRBD1 aligns across 8 bases. This CDR3 is 16 amino acids long. The V gene end was trimmed by 3 bases and the J gene end by 2 bases; junction bases not matched to a gene: 10. From germline, CDR1 is SGDLS and CDR2 YYNGEE. The CDR3 loop reads CASSAQGDMGAYEQYF. The DNA for the CDR3 is TGTGCCAGCAGCGCACAGGGGGACATGGGGGCCTACGAGCAGTACTTC. Filled out from reference TRBV9 and TRBJ2-7, the complete variable domain reads DSGVTQTPKHLITATGQRVTLRCSPRSGDLSVYWYQQSLDQGLQFLIQYYNGEERAKGNILERFSAQQFPDLHSELNLSSLELGDSALYFCASSAQGDMGAYEQYFGPGTRLTVT.

The chain combines TRBV11-2 with TRBJ2-1, with D tentatively TRBD1 or TRBD2 (6 bases each). Germline CDR1 SGHAT, CDR2 FQNNGV. V dropped 3 bases and J dropped 16 bases, with 19 bases sitting between them. The CDR3 totals 13 residues. Here the CDR3 reads CASSLNSRGLVFF. CDR3 coding DNA: TGTGCCAGCAGCTTGAATAGTCGGGGGCTTGTTTTCTTC.

V gene TRBV21-1 combines with J gene TRBJ1-5; no DNA check was done on the table's D call, TRBD1. TRBV21-1 is given as a pseudogene. The CDR3 length is 21 residues. The CDR3 is CASSKVGRQGKSTRSNQPQHF. The DNA of the CDR3 is TGTGCCAGCAGCAAAGTCGGGAGACAGGGAAAAAGTACTCGGAGCAATCAGCCCCAGCATTTT.

V and J are TRBV7-8 and TRBJ2-3; no definite D call. Germline lookup yields CDR1 SGHVS and CDR2 FQNEAQ. The CDR3 has 14 residues. The ends were cut back, 1 base at V and 3 bases at J, with 8 bases in the middle. The DNA of the CDR3 is TGTGCCAGCAGCTTAGAAAAGTTTACAGATACGCAGTATTTT. This sequence encodes CASSLEKFTDTQYF.

This clone has more than one count but fewer than ten. This rearrangement joins TRBV5-1 to TRBJ2-5, with a tentative D call TRBD2 (7 bases). CDR3 length: 19 residues. CDR1 is SGHRS, CDR2 YFSETQ, per germline. The germline V and J ends were trimmed by 2 bases and 4 bases, with 27 bases remaining between them. The CDR3 here is CASSFLQNRLGGPRETQYF. In nucleotides, the CDR3 is TGCGCCAGCAGCTTTTTGCAGAATCGGCTGGGGGGGCCTAGAGAGACCCAGTACTTC.

This clone was found once. This chain links TRBV29-1 with TRBJ1-2; the match to TRBD1 covers 8 bases. The CDR3 consists of 14 residues. Germline CDR1 is SQVTM and CDR2 is ANQGSEA. Germline trimming cut 5 bases from V and 3 bases from J; bases unmatched to any gene: 8. The DNA for the CDR3 is TGCAGCGTTATAGGCAGGGGGCGCGACTATGGCTACACCTTC. It specifies CSVIGRGRDYGYTF.